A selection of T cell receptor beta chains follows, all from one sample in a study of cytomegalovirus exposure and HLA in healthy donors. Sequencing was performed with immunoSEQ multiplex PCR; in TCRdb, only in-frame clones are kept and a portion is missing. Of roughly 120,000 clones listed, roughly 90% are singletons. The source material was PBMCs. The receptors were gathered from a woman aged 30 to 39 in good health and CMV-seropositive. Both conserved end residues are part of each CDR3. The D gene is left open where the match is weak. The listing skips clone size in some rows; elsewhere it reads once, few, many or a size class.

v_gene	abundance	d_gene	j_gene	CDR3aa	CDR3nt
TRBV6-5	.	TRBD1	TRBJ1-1	CASSSAGTGNTEAFF	TGTGCCAGCAGTTCGGCCGGGACAGGGAACACTGAAGCTTTCTTT
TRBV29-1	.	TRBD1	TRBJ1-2	CSAPTPGQGNYGYTF	TGCAGCGCCCCAACCCCGGGACAGGGGAACTATGGCTACACCTTC
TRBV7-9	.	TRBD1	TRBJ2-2	CASSQATGAPGNTGELFF	TGTGCCAGCAGCCAAGCCACAGGGGCACCCGGGAACACCGGGGAGCTGTTTTTT
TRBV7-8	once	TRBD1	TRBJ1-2	CASSLGQLYGYTF	TGTGCCAGCAGCCTGGGACAGCTTTATGGCTACACCTTC
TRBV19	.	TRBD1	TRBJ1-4	CASSTGQLNEKLFF	TGTGCCAGTAGCACGGGACAGCTTAATGAAAAACTGTTTTTT
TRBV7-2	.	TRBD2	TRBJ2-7	CASSPRGTSVTYEQYF	TGTGCCAGCAGCCCTAGAGGGACTAGCGTAACCTACGAGCAGTACTTC
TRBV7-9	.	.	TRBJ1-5	CASSFGGPNQPQHF	TGTGCCAGCAGCTTCGGCGGTCCCAATCAGCCCCAGCATTTT
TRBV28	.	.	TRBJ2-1	CASSPWESSYNEQFF	TGTGCCAGCAGTCCGTGGGAGAGCTCCTACAATGAGCAGTTCTTC
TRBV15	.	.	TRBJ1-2	CATSRDPVLGGLDGYTF	TGTGCCACCAGCAGAGACCCGGTGTTGGGCGGACTTGATGGCTACACCTTC
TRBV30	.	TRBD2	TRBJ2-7	CAWDRSSGGFSYEQYF	TGTGCCTGGGACCGATCTAGCGGGGGGTTCTCCTACGAGCAGTACTTC
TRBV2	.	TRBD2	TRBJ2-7	CASSLAGDYEQYF	TGTGCCAGCAGTTTAGCGGGGGATTACGAGCAGTACTTC
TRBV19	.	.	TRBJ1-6	CASSTRDSPLHF	TGTGCCAGTAGTACCCGGGATTCACCCCTCCACTTT
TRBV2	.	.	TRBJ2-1	CASKRAPIDNEQFF	TGTGCCAGCAAGCGGGCGCCAATAGACAATGAGCAGTTCTTC
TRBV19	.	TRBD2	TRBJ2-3	CASSLASGVGDTQYF	TGTGCCAGTAGTTTGGCTAGCGGGGTAGGGGATACGCAGTATTTT
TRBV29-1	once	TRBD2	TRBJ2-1	CSVTSGSSYNEQFF	TGCAGCGTGACTAGCGGGAGTTCCTACAATGAGCAGTTCTTC
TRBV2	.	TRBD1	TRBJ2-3	CASSGDRGDTQYF	TGTGCCAGCAGTGGGGACAGGGGAGATACGCAGTATTTT
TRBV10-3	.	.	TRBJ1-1	CAISEWSGLDTEAFF	TGTGCCATCAGTGAGTGGTCAGGGCTGGACACTGAAGCTTTCTTT
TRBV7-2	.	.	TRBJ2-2	CASSPTRQTPGELFF	TGTGCCAGCAGCCCTACCCGACAGACCCCCGGGGAGCTGTTTTTT
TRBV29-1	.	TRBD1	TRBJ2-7	CSVEQGQPYEQYF	TGCAGCGTTGAGCAGGGACAGCCCTACGAGCAGTACTTC
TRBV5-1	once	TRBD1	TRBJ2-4	CASSLGTGVAIQYF	TGCGCCAGCAGTTTAGGGACAGGGGTGGCCATTCAGTACTTC
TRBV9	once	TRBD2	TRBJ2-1	CASSSGLAVYNEQFF	TGTGCCAGCAGCTCCGGACTAGCGGTCTACAATGAGCAGTTCTTC
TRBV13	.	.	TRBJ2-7	CASSLGSDYEQYF	TGTGCCAGCAGCTTAGGAAGCGACTACGAGCAGTACTTC
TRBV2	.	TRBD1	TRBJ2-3	CASIRDRGKSDTQYF	TGTGCCAGCATTAGGGACAGGGGGAAATCAGATACGCAGTATTTT
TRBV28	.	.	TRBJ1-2	CASRYSGGVYGYTF	TGTGCCAGCAGGTACAGCGGGGGAGTCTATGGCTACACCTTC
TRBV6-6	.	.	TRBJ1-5	CASFLRGGQPQHF	TGTGCCAGCTTTCTCAGGGGTGGACAGCCCCAGCATTTT
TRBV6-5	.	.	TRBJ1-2	CASSYLPPSYGYTF	TGTGCCAGCAGCTACCTCCCTCCGAGCTATGGCTACACCTTC
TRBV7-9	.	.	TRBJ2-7	CASSLENVRLYF	TGTGCCAGCAGCTTAGAGAACGTGAGGCTGTACTTC
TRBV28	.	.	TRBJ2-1	CASSYQYRNEQFF	TGTGCCAGCAGTTACCAATACCGGAATGAGCAGTTCTTC
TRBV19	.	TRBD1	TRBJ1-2	CASSISSGTGKDGYTF	TGTGCCAGTAGTATCTCATCCGGGACAGGGAAAGATGGCTACACCTTC
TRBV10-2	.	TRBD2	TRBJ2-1	CASSESGRAFNEQFF	TGCGCCAGCAGTGAGAGCGGGAGGGCCTTCAATGAGCAGTTCTTC
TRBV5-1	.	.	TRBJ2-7	CASSLWKGIEQYF	TGCGCCAGCAGCTTGTGGAAGGGGATTGAGCAGTACTTC
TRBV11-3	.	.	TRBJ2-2	CASSPWAGNTGELFF	TGTGCCAGCAGCCCCTGGGCGGGGAACACCGGGGAGCTGTTTTTT
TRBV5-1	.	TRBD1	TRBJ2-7	CASSPGTGLNHEQYF	TGCGCCAGCAGCCCAGGGACAGGGTTGAACCACGAGCAGTACTTC
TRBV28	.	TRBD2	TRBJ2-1	CASRSLAGGSSYNEQFF	TGTGCCAGCAGATCGCTAGCGGGAGGGAGCTCCTACAATGAGCAGTTCTTC
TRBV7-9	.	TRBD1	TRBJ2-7	CASSLDRGRPVYEQYF	TGTGCCAGCAGCTTAGATAGGGGGCGGCCTGTTTACGAGCAGTACTTC
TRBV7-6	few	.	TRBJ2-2	CASSFQGLNTGELFF	TGTGCCAGCAGCTTTCAGGGATTGAACACCGGGGAGCTGTTTTTT
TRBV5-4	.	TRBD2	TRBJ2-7	CASSFGRGGGEQYF	TGTGCCAGCAGCTTTGGGCGGGGGGGCGGCGAGCAGTACTTC
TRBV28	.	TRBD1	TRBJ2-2	CASRQGAAGELFF	TGTGCCAGCAGACAGGGGGCTGCCGGGGAGCTGTTTTTT
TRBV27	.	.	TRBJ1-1	CASTPSPGTQNTEAFF	TGTGCCAGCACTCCGTCCCCCGGGACACAGAACACTGAAGCTTTCTTT
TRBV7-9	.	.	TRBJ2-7	CASTPKDGGLFYEQYF	TGTGCCAGCACTCCAAAAGACGGGGGGCTGTTCTACGAGCAGTACTTC
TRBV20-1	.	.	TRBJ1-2	CSASGGRGYTF	TGCAGTGCTAGCGGGGGAAGAGGCTACACCTTC
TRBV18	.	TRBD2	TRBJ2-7	CASSPPSGSSYEQYF	TGTGCCAGCTCACCACCCAGCGGGAGCTCCTACGAGCAGTACTTC
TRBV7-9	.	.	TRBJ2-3	CASSLSGQPQYF	TGTGCCAGCAGCTTAAGTGGACAACCGCAGTATTTT
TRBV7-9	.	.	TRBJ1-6	CASSLAGFGISPLHF	TGTGCCAGCAGCTTAGCGGGTTTCGGGATTTCACCCCTCCACTTT
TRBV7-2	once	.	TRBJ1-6	CASSLDLSPLHF	TGTGCCAGCAGCTTAGATCTCTCACCCCTCCACTTT
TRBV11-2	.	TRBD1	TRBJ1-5	CASSLAGGNQPQHF	TGTGCCAGCAGCTTAGCAGGGGGTAATCAGCCCCAGCATTTT
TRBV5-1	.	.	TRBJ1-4	CASSLLGPATNEKLFF	TGCGCCAGCAGCTTGCTGGGCCCAGCAACTAATGAAAAACTGTTTTTT
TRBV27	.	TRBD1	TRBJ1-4	CASSKATGGFEKLFF	TGTGCCAGCAGTAAAGCGACAGGGGGATTTGAAAAACTGTTTTTT
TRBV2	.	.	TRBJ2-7	CASSATGTPRERRYF	TGTGCCAGCAGTGCCACCGGGACTCCGAGAGAGAGGAGGTACTTC